The rows below give T cell receptor beta chains drawn from one sample of a study of blood T cell repertoires in COVID-19. Method: immunoSEQ multiplex PCR; TCRdb's copy keeps in-frame clones and lacks some. The table includes 95,000 to 100,000 clones, approximately 84% detected once. What was sequenced was peripheral blood. The receptor set was obtained from a woman aged 60 to 75 with acute or convalescent COVID-19. Each CDR3 is given with its conserved first and last residue. Each record gives: D gene, V gene, clone size, J gene, CDR3 protein, CDR3 DNA. A D gene is named only where the DNA matches it firmly. Part of the rows lack a size; the others show once, few, many or a class for expanded clones.

d_gene: TRBD1
v_gene: TRBV7-3
abundance: .
j_gene: TRBJ1-2
CDR3aa: CASSPDRASGYTF
CDR3nt: TGTGCCAGCAGCCCTGACAGGGCTAGTGGCTACACCTTC

d_gene: .
v_gene: TRBV3-1/TRBV3-2
abundance: .
j_gene: TRBJ2-3
CDR3aa: CASSQDLQFLGGTDTQYF
CDR3nt: TGTGCCAGCAGCCAAGATTTACAATTTCTAGGGGGCACAGATACGCAGTATTTT

d_gene: .
v_gene: TRBV28
abundance: .
j_gene: TRBJ1-2
CDR3aa: CASSGSQGRENYGYTF
CDR3nt: TGTGCCAGCAGTGGAAGTCAAGGCCGGGAAAACTATGGCTACACCTTC

d_gene: TRBD1
v_gene: TRBV10-3
abundance: .
j_gene: TRBJ1-6
CDR3aa: CAIRPDRGEAPLHF
CDR3nt: TGTGCCATCAGACCGGACAGGGGAGAGGCACCCCTCCACTTT

d_gene: .
v_gene: TRBV27
abundance: .
j_gene: TRBJ2-5
CDR3aa: CASNPQETQYF
CDR3nt: TGTGCCAGCAATCCTCAAGAGACCCAGTACTTC

d_gene: .
v_gene: TRBV19
abundance: .
j_gene: TRBJ1-6
CDR3aa: CASSFMGSEVALHF
CDR3nt: TGTGCCAGTAGTTTTATGGGTTCCGAGGTAGCCCTCCACTTT

d_gene: TRBD1
v_gene: TRBV2
abundance: once
j_gene: TRBJ1-5
CDR3aa: CASRRQGTGQPQHF
CDR3nt: TGTGCCAGCAGAAGACAGGGTACGGGTCAGCCCCAGCATTTT

d_gene: .
v_gene: TRBV7-9
abundance: .
j_gene: TRBJ1-3
CDR3aa: CASSLEQVAGNTIYF
CDR3nt: TGTGCCAGCAGCTTAGAGCAGGTTGCTGGAAACACCATATATTTT

d_gene: .
v_gene: TRBV5-1
abundance: .
j_gene: TRBJ1-1
CDR3aa: CASSPRQVNTEAFF
CDR3nt: TGCGCCAGCAGTCCAAGACAGGTGAACACTGAAGCTTTCTTT

d_gene: TRBD2
v_gene: TRBV9
abundance: .
j_gene: TRBJ2-3
CDR3aa: CASSASSGEITDTQYF
CDR3nt: TGTGCCAGCAGCGCCTCTAGCGGGGAAATCACAGATACGCAGTATTTT

d_gene: .
v_gene: TRBV30
abundance: .
j_gene: TRBJ1-1
CDR3aa: CAWSVLTEAFF
CDR3nt: TGTGCCTGGAGTGTTCTCACTGAAGCTTTCTTT

d_gene: .
v_gene: TRBV15
abundance: once
j_gene: TRBJ2-7
CDR3aa: CATSRVVFSPHEQYF
CDR3nt: TGTGCCACCAGCAGAGTGGTGTTCAGTCCCCACGAGCAGTACTTC

d_gene: TRBD2
v_gene: TRBV19
abundance: .
j_gene: TRBJ2-7
CDR3aa: CASSRGRDYEQYF
CDR3nt: TGTGCCAGCTCCCGGGGGAGGGATTACGAGCAGTACTTC

d_gene: .
v_gene: TRBV30
abundance: .
j_gene: TRBJ1-3
CDR3aa: CAWSVSLYTIYF
CDR3nt: TGTGCCTGGAGTGTATCCCTTTACACCATATATTTT

d_gene: TRBD1
v_gene: TRBV7-2
abundance: .
j_gene: TRBJ1-5
CDR3aa: CASSLKGGRDQPQHF
CDR3nt: TGTGCCAGCAGCTTAAAAGGGGGCAGAGATCAGCCCCAGCATTTT

d_gene: TRBD1
v_gene: TRBV6-5
abundance: .
j_gene: TRBJ1-4
CDR3aa: CASSYSGTVINEKLFF
CDR3nt: TGTGCCAGCAGTTACTCAGGGACAGTCATTAATGAAAAACTGTTTTTT

d_gene: .
v_gene: TRBV15
abundance: .
j_gene: TRBJ1-5
CDR3aa: CATSRGADRPQHF
CDR3nt: TGTGCCACCAGCAGGGGGGCCGATCGGCCCCAGCATTTT

d_gene: .
v_gene: TRBV7-9
abundance: .
j_gene: TRBJ1-4
CDR3aa: CASSKPDREPEKLFF
CDR3nt: TGTGCCAGCAGCAAACCGGACAGAGAGCCTGAAAAACTGTTTTTT

d_gene: .
v_gene: TRBV4-1
abundance: many
j_gene: TRBJ1-3
CDR3aa: CASSRGGLILSGNTIYF
CDR3nt: TGCGCCAGCAGCCGCGGAGGGCTGATACTCTCTGGAAACACCATATATTTT

d_gene: TRBD2
v_gene: TRBV28
abundance: .
j_gene: TRBJ2-5
CDR3aa: CASNEHRGGGETQYF
CDR3nt: TGTGCCAGCAATGAACATCGGGGGGGTGGTGAGACCCAGTACTTC

d_gene: .
v_gene: TRBV15
abundance: once
j_gene: TRBJ1-4
CDR3aa: CATSREREEKLFF
CDR3nt: TGTGCCACCAGCAGGGAAAGGGAGGAAAAACTGTTTTTT

d_gene: .
v_gene: TRBV29-1
abundance: .
j_gene: TRBJ1-1
CDR3aa: CSVAGMGTEAFF
CDR3nt: TGCAGCGTTGCGGGGATGGGCACTGAAGCTTTCTTT

d_gene: .
v_gene: TRBV4-1
abundance: .
j_gene: TRBJ2-1
CDR3aa: CASSHPLNEQFF
CDR3nt: TGCGCCAGCAGCCACCCCTTGAATGAGCAGTTCTTC

d_gene: TRBD1
v_gene: TRBV12-3/TRBV12-4
abundance: .
j_gene: TRBJ2-7
CDR3aa: CASSLQGAYEQYF
CDR3nt: TGTGCCAGCAGTTTACAGGGGGCCTACGAGCAGTACTTC

d_gene: TRBD1
v_gene: TRBV30
abundance: .
j_gene: TRBJ2-1
CDR3aa: CAWSARDRDWGSDNEQFF
CDR3nt: TGTGCCTGGAGTGCACGGGACAGGGACTGGGGGTCGGACAATGAGCAGTTCTTC

d_gene: .
v_gene: TRBV6-6
abundance: .
j_gene: TRBJ1-1
CDR3aa: CASSQSYRVRMNTEAFF
CDR3nt: TGTGCCAGCAGTCAGAGTTACAGGGTTCGCATGAACACTGAAGCTTTCTTT

d_gene: .
v_gene: TRBV4-2
abundance: .
j_gene: TRBJ1-4
CDR3aa: CASSQDLMGRGEGKLFF
CDR3nt: TGTGCCAGCAGCCAAGACCTCATGGGCAGGGGAGAGGGAAAACTGTTTTTT

d_gene: .
v_gene: TRBV12-3/TRBV12-4
abundance: .
j_gene: TRBJ2-7
CDR3aa: CASSRDSEYEQYF
CDR3nt: TGTGCCAGCAGCCGGGACTCCGAGTACGAGCAGTACTTC

d_gene: TRBD1
v_gene: TRBV4-3
abundance: .
j_gene: TRBJ1-1
CDR3aa: CASSQDPWTGYEAFF
CDR3nt: TGCGCCAGCAGCCAAGATCCCTGGACAGGCTATGAAGCTTTCTTT

d_gene: .
v_gene: TRBV5-1
abundance: .
j_gene: TRBJ2-1
CDR3aa: CASSLMGGQYNEQFF
CDR3nt: TGCGCCAGCAGCTTAATGGGGGGGCAATACAATGAGCAGTTCTTC

d_gene: .
v_gene: TRBV18
abundance: .
j_gene: TRBJ1-5
CDR3aa: CASSARDTREPQHF
CDR3nt: TGTGCCAGCTCAGCTCGGGACACCAGAGAGCCCCAGCATTTT

d_gene: .
v_gene: TRBV7-6
abundance: .
j_gene: TRBJ2-3
CDR3aa: CASSLGLRETDTQYF
CDR3nt: TGTGCCAGCAGCTTAGGGCTCAGGGAAACAGATACGCAGTATTTT

d_gene: TRBD1
v_gene: TRBV9
abundance: .
j_gene: TRBJ1-2
CDR3aa: CASSVEDRAYGYTF
CDR3nt: TGTGCCAGCAGCGTAGAGGACAGGGCCTATGGCTACACCTTC

d_gene: TRBD2
v_gene: TRBV9
abundance: .
j_gene: TRBJ2-7
CDR3aa: CASSVDGGGGAYEQYF
CDR3nt: TGTGCCAGCAGCGTAGACGGCGGCGGGGGGGCCTACGAGCAGTACTTC

d_gene: .
v_gene: TRBV5-1
abundance: .
j_gene: TRBJ2-7
CDR3aa: CASSLELTKSYEQYF
CDR3nt: TGCGCCAGCAGCTTGGAACTAACGAAGTCCTACGAGCAGTACTTC

d_gene: .
v_gene: TRBV5-6
abundance: .
j_gene: TRBJ2-3
CDR3aa: CASSHFSTDTQYF
CDR3nt: TGTGCCAGCAGCCACTTTAGCACAGATACGCAGTATTTT

d_gene: .
v_gene: TRBV11-3
abundance: .
j_gene: TRBJ1-1
CDR3aa: CASRWMQGQNTEAFF
CDR3nt: TGTGCCAGCAGGTGGATGCAGGGGCAGAACACTGAAGCTTTCTTT

d_gene: .
v_gene: TRBV29-1
abundance: .
j_gene: TRBJ2-5
CDR3aa: CSVQPGRGETQYF
CDR3nt: TGCAGCGTTCAGCCGGGGAGAGGGGAGACCCAGTACTTC

d_gene: .
v_gene: TRBV29-1
abundance: .
j_gene: TRBJ2-7
CDR3aa: CSVEVSGVGEQYF
CDR3nt: TGCAGCGTTGAAGTTTCCGGGGTTGGCGAGCAGTACTTC

d_gene: TRBD1
v_gene: TRBV7-2
abundance: .
j_gene: TRBJ2-2
CDR3aa: CASSLTGRELFF
CDR3nt: TGTGCCAGCAGTTTGACAGGGCGGGAGCTGTTTTTT

d_gene: .
v_gene: TRBV24-1
abundance: .
j_gene: TRBJ1-5
CDR3aa: CATSRGPGQPQHF
CDR3nt: TGTGCCACCTCCAGGGGACCGGGACAGCCCCAGCATTTT

d_gene: TRBD2
v_gene: TRBV19
abundance: few
j_gene: TRBJ2-5
CDR3aa: CASSIGASGGQETQYF
CDR3nt: TGTGCCAGTAGTATAGGGGCTAGCGGGGGCCAAGAGACCCAGTACTTC

d_gene: TRBD1
v_gene: TRBV29-1
abundance: .
j_gene: TRBJ1-5
CDR3aa: CSVGTAGGNQPQHF
CDR3nt: TGCAGCGTTGGTACGGCAGGGGGGAATCAGCCCCAGCATTTT

d_gene: .
v_gene: TRBV24-1
abundance: few
j_gene: TRBJ2-2
CDR3aa: CATSTTATPNTGELFF
CDR3nt: TGTGCCACCAGTACCACCGCGACACCTAACACCGGGGAGCTGTTTTTT

d_gene: TRBD1
v_gene: TRBV30
abundance: .
j_gene: TRBJ1-6
CDR3aa: CAWTPDRYYNSPLHF
CDR3nt: TGTGCCTGGACTCCGGACAGGTATTATAATTCACCCCTCCACTTT

d_gene: .
v_gene: TRBV7-9
abundance: .
j_gene: TRBJ1-1
CDR3aa: CASTNQGYGTEAFF
CDR3nt: TGTGCCAGCACGAACCAGGGGTACGGCACTGAAGCTTTCTTT

d_gene: TRBD1
v_gene: TRBV7-7
abundance: .
j_gene: TRBJ1-4
CDR3aa: CASSPTGQLNEKLFF
CDR3nt: TGTGCTAGCAGCCCAACGGGACAGCTTAATGAAAAACTGTTTTTT

d_gene: .
v_gene: TRBV5-1
abundance: .
j_gene: TRBJ1-2
CDR3aa: CASSLDGGSYGYTF
CDR3nt: TGCGCCAGCAGCTTGGACGGAGGCAGCTATGGCTACACCTTC

d_gene: TRBD1
v_gene: TRBV3-1/TRBV3-2
abundance: .
j_gene: TRBJ1-1
CDR3aa: CASSQIGQGNTEAFF
CDR3nt: TGTGCCAGCAGCCAGATAGGACAGGGGAACACTGAAGCTTTCTTT

d_gene: TRBD1
v_gene: TRBV6-5
abundance: .
j_gene: TRBJ1-4
CDR3aa: CASKTGGSEKLFF
CDR3nt: TGTGCCAGCAAAACAGGGGGCAGTGAAAAACTGTTTTTT

d_gene: TRBD1
v_gene: TRBV29-1
abundance: .
j_gene: TRBJ2-7
CDR3aa: CSVHRQGGDEQYF
CDR3nt: TGCAGCGTTCATCGACAGGGTGGGGACGAGCAGTACTTC

d_gene: .
v_gene: TRBV11-3
abundance: .
j_gene: TRBJ1-1
CDR3aa: CASSPGGLNTEAFF
CDR3nt: TGTGCCAGCAGCCCGGGGGGGTTGAACACTGAAGCTTTCTTT

d_gene: TRBD2
v_gene: TRBV6-6
abundance: few
j_gene: TRBJ2-7
CDR3aa: CASSYPTSGAYEQYF
CDR3nt: TGTGCCAGCAGTTACCCGACTAGCGGGGCCTACGAGCAGTACTTC

d_gene: TRBD2
v_gene: TRBV7-3
abundance: .
j_gene: TRBJ2-7
CDR3aa: CASSISGGRLYEQYF
CDR3nt: TGTGCCAGCAGCATTAGCGGGGGCCGCCTCTACGAGCAGTACTTC

d_gene: TRBD2
v_gene: TRBV2
abundance: once
j_gene: TRBJ2-5
CDR3aa: CASTRGGLAGETQYF
CDR3nt: TGTGCCAGCACCCGGGGGGGACTAGCGGGAGAGACCCAGTACTTC